A single sample gave rise to the 23 T cell receptor beta chains below, sequenced in a study of T cell changes during pregnancy in multiple sclerosis. Method: immunoSEQ multiplex PCR; TCRdb's copy keeps in-frame clones and lacks some. Of about 75,000 clones detected, more than 70% appear once; the ten largest clones hold roughly 1%. Specimen: peripheral blood, collected in the first trimester of pregnancy. The receptors come from a female donor in good health, enrolled as a control in a pregnancy study.

The chain links TRBV28 to TRBJ1-2; 7 nucleotides match TRBD1. The CDR3 runs to 14 residues. V lost 6 bases, J lost 7 bases, and 11 bases stayed unmatched. The germline V gene encodes CDR1 MDHEN and CDR2 SYDVKM. CDR3 coding DNA: TGTGCCAGCAGACCCACTGACAGGGTCGGTGGCTACACCTTC. Encoded protein: CASRPTDRVGGYTF.

The chain carries TRBV5-1 and TRBJ1-1, with 9 bases matching TRBD1. With 2 bases clipped from V and 7 bases from J, the junction kept 9 bases outside the gene matches. In germline, CDR1 is SGHRS, CDR2 YFSETQ. This CDR3 spans 15 amino acids. CDR3 region: CASSLTQQGASEAFF. CDR3 nucleotides: TGCGCCAGCAGCTTAACCCAACAGGGGGCAAGTGAAGCTTTCTTT.

V and J are TRBV28 and TRBJ1-2; 7 positions match TRBD1. Unmatched junction bases numbered 8, after V lost 7 bases and J lost 9 bases. This CDR3 is built from 12 residues. Looked up from germline, CDR1 is MDHEN and CDR2 is SYDVKM. The CDR3 bases are TGTGCCAGCACCGCAGGGGGTTCGAGCTACACCTTC. Protein product: CASTAGGSSYTF.

The V call is TRBV5-6, the J call TRBJ1-5, with D maybe TRBD1 (5 bases). V dropped 2 bases and J dropped 7 bases, with 10 bases sitting between them. CDR1 and CDR2 (germline): SGHDT, YYEEEE. CDR3 size: 13 residues. The CDR3 reads CASSFGRVQPQHF. In DNA, the CDR3 is TGTGCCAGCAGCTTTGGCAGGGTCCAGCCCCAGCATTTT.

This clone appeared a few times. V is TRBV7-9 and J is TRBJ2-7; TRBD1 matches at 9 bases. The length of the CDR3 is 14 residues. V was clipped by 4 bases and J by 5 bases; unmatched bases: 6. Germline V lookup: CDR1 SEHNR, CDR2 FQNEAQ (reference sequence). The CDR3 DNA follows: TGTGCCAGCAGCTCAAGAGACAGGGGGAACGAGCAGTACTTC. Translated: CASSSRDRGNEQYF.

The gene calls are TRBV19 and TRBJ2-3, with D unclear. CDR3 length equals 13 residues. Deletions cut 8 bases from V and 4 bases from J, with 13 bases between. Germline V lookup: CDR1 LNHDA, CDR2 SQIVND (reference sequence). The CDR3 region has the DNA TGTGCCAGTTCAACTCGGAGCTCAGATACGCAGTATTTT. Residues: CASSTRSSDTQYF.

This chain connects TRBV7-2 to TRBJ1-2; TRBD1 is a possible D gene (5 bases). CDR1 is SGHTA and CDR2 is FQGNSA in the germline V gene. The CDR3 is 16 residues long. V was clipped by 3 bases and J by 4 bases, with 18 bases between them. The CDR3 bases are TGTGCCAGCAGCTTCAACTCCAGGGATGTGAGCTATGGCTACACCTTC. Protein: CASSFNSRDVSYGYTF.

The V gene is TRBV19, the J gene TRBJ1-1; 7 nucleotides match TRBD1. Trimming cost V 10 bases and J 4 bases; bases outside gene matches: 21. Germline lookup yields CDR1 LNHDA and CDR2 SQIVND (reference sequence). The CDR3 covers 17 residues. The CDR3 protein is CATKGGQFRAYGTEAFF. CDR3 sequence (DNA): TGTGCCACCAAAGGGGGACAGTTTCGTGCGTATGGCACTGAAGCTTTCTTT.

DNA of the CDR3: TGTGCCAGCAGTTCGGGACTAGCGGGCGTGCTAGCCAAAAACATTCAGTACTTC. Translated: CASSSGLAGVLAKNIQYF. The gene calls are TRBV28 and TRBJ2-4; 12 bases fit TRBD2. Per germline, CDR1 MDHEN and CDR2 SYDVKM. The V segment lost 4 bases and the J segment 0 bases; nucleotides outside the gene matches: 7. The CDR3 contains 18 residues.

This clone has just a few counts. The CDR3 region is CASGSSNQPQHF. In nucleotides, the CDR3 is TGTGCCAGTGGGAGTAGCAATCAGCCCCAGCATTTT. This chain links TRBV9 with TRBJ1-5; no clear D. Germline CDR1 and CDR2: SGDLS and YYNGEE. Trimming left V 8 bases short and J 0 bases short, with 6 bases between. The CDR3 extends over 12 amino acids.

The sample holds a few counts of this clone. The chain has TRBV19 and TRBJ1-6; D is possibly TRBD1 (5 bases). V was shortened by 8 bases and J by 11 bases, with 13 bases between the two germline ends. Germline V gene data show CDR1 as LNHDA and CDR2 as SQIVND (reference sequence). The CDR3 is 12 residues long. The CDR3 protein is CASGLGAAPLHF. The CDR3 DNA follows: TGTGCCAGTGGCCTAGGGGCTGCACCCCTCCACTTT. The whole variable domain, remainder taken from reference TRBV19 and TRBJ1-6, is DGGITQSPKYLFRKEGQNVTLSCEQNLNHDAMYWYRQDPGQGLRLIYYSQIVNDFQKGDIAEGYSVSREKKESFPLTVTSAQKNPTAFYLCASGLGAAPLHFGNGTRLTVT.

The chain couples TRBV28 to TRBJ2-1; 9 bases are a match to TRBD2. The ends lost 5 bases at V and 9 bases at J; junction bases unmatched: 11. The CDR3 runs to 15 residues. Germline V CDR1 and CDR2: MDHEN, SYDVKM. This chain's CDR3 is CASSPRRGLASEQFF. CDR3 in DNA: TGTGCCAGCAGTCCCCGCCGGGGACTAGCCAGTGAGCAGTTCTTC.

There are many counts of this clone. V usage is TRBV30 and J usage is TRBJ1-6; the D gene is possibly TRBD1 (5 bases). Germline assignment: CDR1 GTSNPN and CDR2 SVGIG (reference sequence). V lost 4 bases to trimming and J lost 5 bases, with 15 bases between them. The CDR3 contains 15 residues. Here the CDR3 DNA reads TGTGCCTGGAAAACCGCGGGACGGAATAATTCACCCCTCCACTTT. Translating it yields CAWKTAGRNNSPLHF.

This sequence joins TRBV5-1 and TRBJ1-3; possible D gene TRBD1, 5 bases. The CDR3 runs to 16 residues. Trimming took 0 bases from V and 0 from J, leaving 10 bases between them. Per the germline V gene, CDR1 is SGHRS and CDR2 is YFSETQ. The CDR3, as DNA: TGCGCCAGCAGCTTGGGGGGCGCGAACTCTGGAAACACCATATATTTT. This codes for CASSLGGANSGNTIYF.

This chain joins TRBV10-2 and TRBJ2-5, with 10 bases fitting TRBD1. TRBJ2-7 explains the end of the DNA better; the J call may be wrong. CDR3 length: 16 amino acids. Germline V gene lookup returns CDR1 WSHSY and CDR2 SAAADI. The CDR3 sequence is CASRPTGTGDGYEQYF. DNA of the CDR3: TGCGCCAGCAGACCGACCGGGACAGGGGACGGCTACGAGCAGTACTTC.

This clone was found a few times. The V gene is TRBV7-2, the J gene TRBJ2-7, with 9 nucleotides matching TRBD1. V trimming: 8 bases; J trimming: 6 bases; junction bases outside the gene matches: 8. Per germline, CDR1 SGHTA and CDR2 FQGNSA. The length of the CDR3 is 13 residues. DNA for the CDR3: TGTGCCAGCCGGGAACAGGGGGCAGGCGAGCAGTACTTC. This codes for CASREQGAGEQYF.

This sequence joins TRBV28 and TRBJ1-2; tentative D call: TRBD1 (6 bases). Between the trimmed V and J ends, which lost 6 bases and 4 bases, there was a span of 18 bases. The germline V gene has CDR1 MDHEN and CDR2 SYDVKM. CDR3 length: 15 amino acids. The CDR3 DNA sequence: TGTGCCAGCAGACGTGCTCCGGACAGCCTCTATGGCTACACCTTC. This translates into CASRRAPDSLYGYTF.

V usage is TRBV2 and J usage is TRBJ2-5, with TRBD1 matching over 7 bases. The CDR3 extends over 14 amino acids. V was pared by 4 bases and J by 1 base, with 3 bases of the junction left unmatched. CDR1 and CDR2 (germline): SNHLY, FYNNEI. CDR3 amino acids: CASSADRSQETQYF. The CDR3 nucleotides read TGTGCCAGCAGTGCGGACAGGTCCCAAGAGACCCAGTACTTC.

The CDR3 region is CASSLGSGTGGTKSTEAFF. The CDR3 DNA reads TGCGCCAGCAGCTTGGGATCGGGGACAGGGGGCACTAAGAGCACTGAAGCTTTCTTT. The chain has TRBV5-1 and TRBJ1-1; 12 bases agree with TRBD1. The CDR3 sequence is 19 residues long. Germline V gene data show CDR1 as SGHRS and CDR2 as YFSETQ. With 0 bases clipped from V and 4 bases from J, the junction kept 13 bases outside the gene matches.

The V call is TRBV7-9, the J call TRBJ2-1, with TRBD2 matching over 9 bases. V shed 5 bases, J shed 5 bases, and the junction held 16 bases outside the gene matches. Germline values: CDR1 SEHNR, CDR2 FQNEAQ (reference sequence). CDR3 length equals 18 residues. The CDR3 protein is CASSPKARLAGNHNEQFF. The CDR3 bases are TGTGCCAGCAGCCCCAAGGCTAGGCTAGCGGGGAACCACAATGAGCAGTTCTTC.

Note on this clone: Other DNA sequences in this specimen translate into the identical CDR3. This chain links TRBV5-1 with TRBJ1-2; 8 bases map to TRBD1. Trimming took 4 bases from V and 2 from J; bases not matched to a gene: 4. The germline V gene has CDR1 SGHRS and CDR2 YFSETQ. CDR3 size: 14 residues. CDR3 DNA: TGCGCCAGCAGCACACGACAGGGGAACTATGGCTACACCTTC. This codes for CASSTRQGNYGYTF.

This clone has only a few counts. V gene TRBV7-2 combines with J gene TRBJ1-5, with a weak D call TRBD1 (6 bases). The germline V gene has CDR1 SGHTA and CDR2 FQGNSA. V lost 6 bases, J lost 2 bases, and 11 bases lay in between. The CDR3 length is 14 residues. Here the CDR3 DNA reads TGTGCCAGCAGTCCGACAGGCGGCAATCAGCCCCAGCATTTT. Its translation is CASSPTGGNQPQHF. The whole variable domain, filled in from reference TRBV7-2 and TRBJ1-5, reads GAGVSQSPSNKVTEKGKDVELRCDPISGHTALYWYRQSLGQGLEFLIYFQGNSAPDKSGLPSDRFSAERTGGSVSTLTIQRTQQEDSAVYLCASSPTGGNQPQHFGDGTRLSIL.

The chain is built from TRBV27 and TRBJ2-3; maybe TRBD2 (5 bases). The CDR3 is made up of 16 amino acids. Deletions cut 8 bases from V and 2 bases from J, with 20 bases between. Germline CDR1 and CDR2: MNHEY and SMNVEV (reference sequence). The CDR3 is CASRLNRGLVTDTQYF. The CDR3 DNA follows: TGTGCCAGCCGCCTTAATAGAGGACTCGTCACAGATACGCAGTATTTT.